Following are 9 T cell receptor beta chains from one sample sequenced in a study of spatial heterogeneity in lung cancer. Time point defined: sample taken at primary tumor resection. TCRdb analysed the 5' RACE reads with MiXCR anew, one entry per CDR3 protein. Of about 44,000 distinct CDR3 sequences in the sample, about an eighth were seen once. Sample: PBMCs, taken at surgery. These receptors all come from a male donor with early-stage non-small cell lung cancer.

This clonotype was picked up a small number of times. The rearrangement links TRBV28 to TRBJ1-6, with D unresolved. The CDR3 length is 13 residues. Germline CDR1 reads MDHEN; CDR2 reads SYDVKM. The V end was cut by 2 bases, the J end by 9 bases, with 8 bases between. The CDR3 protein is CASSLQRFSPLHF. CDR3 coding DNA: TGTGCCAGCAGTTTACAGCGGTTTTCACCCCTCCACTTT.

This clonotype was detected only a few times. J is TRBJ2-7 and V is TRBV20-1; a weak D match, TRBD2 (5 bases). The V end lost 1 base, the J end lost 2 bases, and 18 bases lay between the germline ends. The CDR3 is made up of 16 amino acids. Germline-derived CDR1 and CDR2 are DFQATT and SNEGSKA (reference sequence). The CDR3 nucleotides are TGCAGTGCTAGAGGATCCGCGGGCCCCCTTGCCTACGAGCAGTACTTC. This translates into CSARGSAGPLAYEQYF.

This clonotype was seen repeatedly, ten times or more. The CDR3 DNA follows: TGCAGCGTGGGACAGGCGGGGGGGTACCAAGAGACCCAGTACTTC. It yields the protein CSVGQAGGYQETQYF. The chain has TRBV29-1 and TRBJ2-5; tentatively, D is TRBD2 (9 bases). The germline V and J ends were trimmed by 6 bases and 0 bases, with 17 bases remaining between them. Germline CDR1 is SQVTM and CDR2 is ANQGSEA. The CDR3 covers 15 residues.

Ten or more counts support this clonotype. The CDR3 nucleotides read TGCGCCAGCAGCCCCCGGGCTTCGGAGAACACTGAAGCTTTCTTT. Residues: CASSPRASENTEAFF. The chain uses TRBV4-1 and TRBJ1-1, with D hard to call. The CDR3 has 15 residues. CDR1 is MGHRA and CDR2 is YSYEKL in the germline V gene. With 4 bases removed from V and 1 base from J, the gap between germline ends came to 13 bases.

In its sample, this clonotype was seen many times. This chain uses TRBV6-2 or TRBV6-3 with TRBJ2-5; D is perhaps TRBD2 (6 bases). This CDR3 comprises 15 residues. CDR1 and CDR2 from the germline V gene are MNHEY and SVGEGT. Trimming removed 6 bases at V and 5 bases at J, with 19 bases between. The CDR3 reads CASSPGLTDVETQYF. CDR3 nucleotides: TGTGCCAGCAGCCCGGGACTTACGGATGTGGAGACCCAGTACTTC.

The V gene is TRBV6-2 or TRBV6-3, the J gene TRBJ2-1; weak D call: TRBD1 (5 bases). V lost 5 bases to trimming and J lost 9 bases, with 11 bases between them. The CDR3 covers 12 residues. Germline lookup yields CDR1 MNHEY and CDR2 SVGEGT. As DNA, the CDR3 is TGTGCCAGCAGTCTCCGACAGAGTGAGCAGTTCTTC. This gives the protein CASSLRQSEQFF.

The chain is built from TRBV11-2 and TRBJ1-2; D unclear. CDR1 is SGHAT, CDR2 FQNNGV, per germline. Between the trimmed V and J ends, which lost 1 base and 4 bases, there was a span of 7 bases. CDR3 length equals 13 residues. In DNA form, the CDR3 reads TGTGCCAGCAGCTTAGGGGTGTCCTATGGCTACACCTTC. Residues: CASSLGVSYGYTF.

V is TRBV7-2 and J is TRBJ1-5, with D unresolved. Germline V gene data show CDR1 as SGHTA and CDR2 as FQGNSA. The CDR3 loop spans 13 amino acids. Trimming cost V 1 base and J 6 bases, with 7 bases left between them. The CDR3 DNA sequence: TGTGCCAGCAGCTTAGAGGTCGGTCAGCCCCAGCATTTT. This sequence encodes CASSLEVGQPQHF.

In its sample, this clonotype was seen a few times. The chain carries TRBV15 and TRBJ1-1, with no clear D. The V end lost 3 bases, the J end lost 0 bases, and 11 bases lay between the germline ends. Germline V gives CDR1 LNHNV, CDR2 YYDKDF (reference sequence). The CDR3 covers 15 residues. The CDR3 bases are TGTGCCACCAGCAGGAACCGAGGAGTGAACACTGAAGCTTTCTTT. Its protein is CATSRNRGVNTEAFF.